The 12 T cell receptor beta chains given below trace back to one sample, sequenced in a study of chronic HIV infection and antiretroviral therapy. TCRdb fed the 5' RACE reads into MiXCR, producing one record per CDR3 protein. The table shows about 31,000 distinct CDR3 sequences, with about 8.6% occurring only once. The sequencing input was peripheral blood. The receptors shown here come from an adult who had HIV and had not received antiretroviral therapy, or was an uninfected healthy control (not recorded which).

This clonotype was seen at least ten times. Written as DNA, the CDR3 is TGCAGTGCTCTGTTAGCGGGGGGGCTGCTGGACATTCAGTACTTC. Its translation is CSALLAGGLLDIQYF. V usage is TRBV20-1 and J usage is TRBJ2-4; 11 bases match TRBD2. There are 15 residues in the CDR3. Germline CDR1 DFQATT, CDR2 SNEGSKA (reference sequence). V trimming: 5 bases; J trimming: 8 bases; junction bases outside the gene matches: 11.

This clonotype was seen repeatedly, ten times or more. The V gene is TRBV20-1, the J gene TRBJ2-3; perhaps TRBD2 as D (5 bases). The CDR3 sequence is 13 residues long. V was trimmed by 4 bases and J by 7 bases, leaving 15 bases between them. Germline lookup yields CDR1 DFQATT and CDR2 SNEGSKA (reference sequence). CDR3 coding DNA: TGCAGTGCTACCGTCACTCGAGGGAATACGCAGTATTTT. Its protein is CSATVTRGNTQYF.

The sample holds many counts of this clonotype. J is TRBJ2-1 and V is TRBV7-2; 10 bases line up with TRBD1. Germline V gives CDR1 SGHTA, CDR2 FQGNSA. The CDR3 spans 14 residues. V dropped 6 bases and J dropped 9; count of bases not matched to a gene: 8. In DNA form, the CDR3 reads TGTGCCAGCAGACCGGGACAGGGGTTTAGTGAGCAGTTCTTC. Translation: CASRPGQGFSEQFF.

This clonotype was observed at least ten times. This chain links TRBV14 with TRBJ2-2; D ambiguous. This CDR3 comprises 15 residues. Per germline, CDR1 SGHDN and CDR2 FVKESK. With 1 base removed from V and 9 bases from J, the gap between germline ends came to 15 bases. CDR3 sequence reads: CASSQGAPGWRELFF. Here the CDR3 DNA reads TGTGCCAGCAGCCAAGGAGCCCCCGGGTGGCGGGAGCTGTTTTTT.

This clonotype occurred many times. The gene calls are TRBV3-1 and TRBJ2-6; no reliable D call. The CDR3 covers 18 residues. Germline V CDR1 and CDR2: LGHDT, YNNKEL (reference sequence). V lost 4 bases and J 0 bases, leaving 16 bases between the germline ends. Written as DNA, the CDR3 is TGTGCCAGCAGCCCTCCCGTCCACAAGAGCTCTGGGGCCAACGTCCTGACTTTC. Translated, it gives CASSPPVHKSSGANVLTF.

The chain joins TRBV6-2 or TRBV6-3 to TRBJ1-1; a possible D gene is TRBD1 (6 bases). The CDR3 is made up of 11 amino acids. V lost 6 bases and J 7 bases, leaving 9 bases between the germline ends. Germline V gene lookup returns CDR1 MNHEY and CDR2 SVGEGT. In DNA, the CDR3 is TGTGCCAGCAGGACAGGACTTGAAGCTTTCTTT. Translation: CASRTGLEAFF.

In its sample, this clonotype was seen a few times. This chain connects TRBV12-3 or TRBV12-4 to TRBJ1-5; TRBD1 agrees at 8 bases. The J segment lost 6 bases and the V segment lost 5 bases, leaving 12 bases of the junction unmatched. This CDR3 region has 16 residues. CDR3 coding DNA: TGTGCCAGCAGTCGAGGATATTCAGGGGGCAGTCAGCCCCAGCATTTT. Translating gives CASSRGYSGGSQPQHF.

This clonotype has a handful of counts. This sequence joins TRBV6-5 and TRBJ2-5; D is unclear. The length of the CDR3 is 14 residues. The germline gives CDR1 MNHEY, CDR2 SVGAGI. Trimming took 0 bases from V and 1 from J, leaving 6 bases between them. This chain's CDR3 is CASSYSGFQETQYF. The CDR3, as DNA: TGTGCCAGCAGTTACTCAGGATTCCAAGAGACCCAGTACTTC.

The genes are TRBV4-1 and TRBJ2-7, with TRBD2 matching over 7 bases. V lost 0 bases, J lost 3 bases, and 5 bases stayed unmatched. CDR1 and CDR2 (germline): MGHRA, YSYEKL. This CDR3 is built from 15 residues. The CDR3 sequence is CASSQDSGGSYEQYF. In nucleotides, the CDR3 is TGCGCCAGCAGCCAAGATTCGGGGGGAAGCTACGAGCAGTACTTC.

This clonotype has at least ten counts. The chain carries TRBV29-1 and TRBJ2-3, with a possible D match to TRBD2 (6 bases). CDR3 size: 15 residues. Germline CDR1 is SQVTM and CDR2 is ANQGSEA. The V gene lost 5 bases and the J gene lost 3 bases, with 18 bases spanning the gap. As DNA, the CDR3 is TGCAGCGTTATTTCGGTTGCTGGGGGGACAGATACGCAGTATTTT. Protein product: CSVISVAGGTDTQYF.

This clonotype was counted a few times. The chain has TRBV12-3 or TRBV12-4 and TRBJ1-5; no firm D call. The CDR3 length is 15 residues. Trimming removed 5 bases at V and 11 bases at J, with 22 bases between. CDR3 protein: CASSHSSRRFLSQHF. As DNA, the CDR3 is TGTGCCAGCAGTCATTCCTCCCGCAGGTTTTTGTCCCAGCATTTT.

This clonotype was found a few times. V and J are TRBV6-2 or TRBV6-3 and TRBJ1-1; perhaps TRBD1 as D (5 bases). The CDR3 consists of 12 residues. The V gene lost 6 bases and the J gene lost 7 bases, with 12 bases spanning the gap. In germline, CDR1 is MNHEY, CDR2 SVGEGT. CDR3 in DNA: TGTGCCAGCAGATCCGGGACCCTTGAAGCTTTCTTT. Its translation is CASRSGTLEAFF.